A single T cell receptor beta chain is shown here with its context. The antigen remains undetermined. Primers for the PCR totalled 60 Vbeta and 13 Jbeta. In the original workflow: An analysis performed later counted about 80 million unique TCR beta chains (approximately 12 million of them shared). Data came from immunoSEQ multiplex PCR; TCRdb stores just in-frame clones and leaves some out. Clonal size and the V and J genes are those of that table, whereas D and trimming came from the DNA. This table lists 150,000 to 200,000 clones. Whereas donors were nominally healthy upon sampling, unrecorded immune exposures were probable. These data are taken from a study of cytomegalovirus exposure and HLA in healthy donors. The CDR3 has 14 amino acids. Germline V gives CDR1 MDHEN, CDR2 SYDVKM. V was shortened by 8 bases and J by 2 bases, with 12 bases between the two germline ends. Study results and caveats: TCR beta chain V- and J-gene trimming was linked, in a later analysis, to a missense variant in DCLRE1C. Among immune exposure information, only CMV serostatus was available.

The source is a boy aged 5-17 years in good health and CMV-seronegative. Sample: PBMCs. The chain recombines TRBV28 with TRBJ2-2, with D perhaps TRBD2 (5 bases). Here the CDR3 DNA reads TGTGCCAGCCAACACGGGGTAAACACCGGGGAGCTGTTTTTT. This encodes CASQHGVNTGELFF.